The sequence of this T cell receptor beta chain was determined in a study of blood T cell repertoires in COVID-19. Germline-derived CDR1 and CDR2 are SGDLS and YYNGEE. The CDR3 sequence is 15 residues long. Losses at the gene ends were 4 bases for V and 4 bases for J; bases not matched to a gene: 10. Only in-frame clones appear in the TCRdb table, and some are missing; sequencing was by immunoSEQ multiplex PCR. The sample consists of about 180,000 clones, about 83% of them appearing once. This clonotype was obtained from a woman aged 70-85 years with COVID-19, enrolled during active disease. Sequencing input: peripheral blood. The chain uses TRBV9 and TRBJ2-7, with TRBD2 matching 8 bases. CDR3: CASSPKAGVGYEQYF. The DNA for the CDR3 is TGTGCCAGCAGCCCTAAAGCGGGAGTAGGTTACGAGCAGTACTTC.